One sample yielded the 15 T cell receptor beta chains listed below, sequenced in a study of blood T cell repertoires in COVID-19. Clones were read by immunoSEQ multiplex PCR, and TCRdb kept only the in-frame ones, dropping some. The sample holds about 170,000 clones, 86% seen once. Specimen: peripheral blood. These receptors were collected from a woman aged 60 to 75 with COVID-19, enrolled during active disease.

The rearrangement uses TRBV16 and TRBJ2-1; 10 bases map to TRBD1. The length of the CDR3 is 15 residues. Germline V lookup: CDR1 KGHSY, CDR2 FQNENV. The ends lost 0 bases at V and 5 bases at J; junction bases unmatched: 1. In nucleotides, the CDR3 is TGTGCCAGCAGCCAATCGGGGACAGGGGACAATGAGCAGTTCTTC. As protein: CASSQSGTGDNEQFF.

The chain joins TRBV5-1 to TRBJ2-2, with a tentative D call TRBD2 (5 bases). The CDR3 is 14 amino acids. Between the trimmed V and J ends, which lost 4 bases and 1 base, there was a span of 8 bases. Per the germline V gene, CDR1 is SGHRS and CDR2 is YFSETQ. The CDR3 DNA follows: TGCGCCAGCAGCGTACTAGTGAACACCGGGGAGCTGTTTTTT. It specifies CASSVLVNTGELFF. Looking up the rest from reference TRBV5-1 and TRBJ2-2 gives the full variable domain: KAGVTQTPRYLIKTRGQQVTLSCSPISGHRSVSWYQQTPGQGLQFLFEYFSETQRNKGNFPGRFSGRQFSNSRSEMNVSTLELGDSALYLCASSVLVNTGELFFGEGSRLTVL.

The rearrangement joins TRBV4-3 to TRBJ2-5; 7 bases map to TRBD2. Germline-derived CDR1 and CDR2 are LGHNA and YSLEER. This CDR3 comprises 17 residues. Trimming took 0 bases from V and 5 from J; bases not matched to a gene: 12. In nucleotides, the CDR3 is TGCGCCAGCAGCCAAGATTCTAGCGGTTTCCGAGGGGAGACCCAGTACTTC. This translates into CASSQDSSGFRGETQYF.

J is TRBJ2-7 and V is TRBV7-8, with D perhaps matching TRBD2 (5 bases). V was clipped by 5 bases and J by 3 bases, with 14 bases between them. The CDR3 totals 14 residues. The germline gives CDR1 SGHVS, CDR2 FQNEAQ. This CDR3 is CASSRRLSGYEQYF. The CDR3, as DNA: TGTGCCAGCAGCAGGCGACTGAGCGGCTACGAGCAGTACTTC.

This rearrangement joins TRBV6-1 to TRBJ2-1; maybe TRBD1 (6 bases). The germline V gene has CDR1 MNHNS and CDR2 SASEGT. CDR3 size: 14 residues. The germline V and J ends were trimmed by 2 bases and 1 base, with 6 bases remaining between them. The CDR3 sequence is CASSETGSYNEQFF. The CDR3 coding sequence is TGTGCCAGCAGTGAAACAGGGTCCTACAATGAGCAGTTCTTC.

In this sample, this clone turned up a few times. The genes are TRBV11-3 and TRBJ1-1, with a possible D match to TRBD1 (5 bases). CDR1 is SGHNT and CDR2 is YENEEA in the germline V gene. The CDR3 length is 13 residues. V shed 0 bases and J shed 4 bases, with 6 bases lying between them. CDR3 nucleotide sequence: TGTGCCAGCAGCTTAGACAGGGTCACTGAAGCTTTCTTT. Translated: CASSLDRVTEAFF.

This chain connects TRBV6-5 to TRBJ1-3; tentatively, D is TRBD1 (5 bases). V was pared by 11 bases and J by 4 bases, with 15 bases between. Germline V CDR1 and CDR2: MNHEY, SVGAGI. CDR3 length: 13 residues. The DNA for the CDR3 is TGTGCCTCCAAGACAGCCCCGGGAAACACCATATATTTT. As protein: CASKTAPGNTIYF.

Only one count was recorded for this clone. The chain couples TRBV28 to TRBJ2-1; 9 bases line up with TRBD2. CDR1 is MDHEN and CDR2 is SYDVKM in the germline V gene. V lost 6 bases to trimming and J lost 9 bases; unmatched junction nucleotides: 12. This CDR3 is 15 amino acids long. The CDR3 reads CASRVLLAGRIEQFF. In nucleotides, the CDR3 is TGTGCCAGCAGGGTACTGCTAGCGGGACGCATTGAGCAGTTCTTC.

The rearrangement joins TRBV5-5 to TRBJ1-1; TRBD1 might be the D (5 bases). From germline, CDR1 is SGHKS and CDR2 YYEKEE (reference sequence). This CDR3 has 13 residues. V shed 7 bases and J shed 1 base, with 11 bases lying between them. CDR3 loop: CASQGGANTEAFF. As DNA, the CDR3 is TGTGCCAGCCAAGGAGGGGCGAACACTGAAGCTTTCTTT.

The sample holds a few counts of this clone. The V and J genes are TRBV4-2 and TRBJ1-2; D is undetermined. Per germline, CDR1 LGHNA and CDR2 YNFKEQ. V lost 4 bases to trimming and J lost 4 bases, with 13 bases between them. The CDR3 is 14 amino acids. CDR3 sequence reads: CASSPGDGSYGYTF. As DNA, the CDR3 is TGTGCCAGCAGCCCCGGGGATGGTAGCTATGGCTACACCTTC.

The CDR3 sequence: CASSPGGTSGRHEQYF. The CDR3 nucleotides are TGTGCCAGCAGCCCCGGTGGGACTAGCGGGAGGCACGAGCAGTACTTC. This chain uses TRBV4-2 with TRBJ2-7; TRBD2 matches at 15 bases. J gave up 5 bases and V 4 bases, and 6 bases lay outside the gene matches. CDR3 length: 16 residues. Germline loops: CDR1 LGHNA, CDR2 YNFKEQ.

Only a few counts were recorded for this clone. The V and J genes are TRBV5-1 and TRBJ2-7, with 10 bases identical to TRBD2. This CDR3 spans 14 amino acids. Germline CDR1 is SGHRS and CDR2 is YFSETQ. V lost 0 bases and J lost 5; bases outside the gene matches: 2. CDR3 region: CASSLGLAGDEQYF. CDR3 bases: TGCGCCAGCAGCTTGGGGCTAGCGGGAGACGAGCAGTACTTC.

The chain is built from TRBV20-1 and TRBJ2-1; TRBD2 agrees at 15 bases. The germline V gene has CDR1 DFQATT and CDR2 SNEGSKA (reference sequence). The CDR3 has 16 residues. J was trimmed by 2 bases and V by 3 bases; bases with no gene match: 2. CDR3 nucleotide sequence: TGCAGTGCTAGTGGGACTAGCGGGAGGCCCTACAATGAGCAGTTCTTC. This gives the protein CSASGTSGRPYNEQFF.

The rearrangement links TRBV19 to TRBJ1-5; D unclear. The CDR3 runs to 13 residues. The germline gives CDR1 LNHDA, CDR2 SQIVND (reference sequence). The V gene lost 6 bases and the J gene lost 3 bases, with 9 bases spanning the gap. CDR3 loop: CASRNWANQPQHF. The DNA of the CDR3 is TGTGCCAGTAGGAACTGGGCCAATCAGCCCCAGCATTTT.

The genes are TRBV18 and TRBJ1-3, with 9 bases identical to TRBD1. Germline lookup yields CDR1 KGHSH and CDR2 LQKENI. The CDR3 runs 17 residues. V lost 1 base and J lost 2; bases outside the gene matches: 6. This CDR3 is CASSPRQGQGTGNTIYF. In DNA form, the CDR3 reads TGTGCCAGCTCACCACGTCAAGGACAGGGGACTGGAAACACCATATATTTT.